This entry features one T cell receptor beta chain sequence. Its antigen is undetermined. Each sample used at least 7 million PBMCs. The data derive from a study of blood T cells in healthy people across ages. Study-wide results and caveats: Fewer expanded clones and more diversity marked long-lived versus aged donors.

CDR1 MNHEY and CDR2 SMNVEV come from the germline V gene (reference sequence). The V gene lost 8 bases and the J gene lost 4 bases, with 14 bases spanning the gap. The CDR3 has 13 residues. Using a J-beta primer mix together with a sample-barcoded 5' primer, a second PCR was run for roughly 7 to 12 cycles. The template-switch adaptor was a 5' adaptor with 12 random nucleotides. It tagged each cDNA molecule. Every sample returned 3 million or more CDR3-containing paired-end reads. TCRdb used MiXCR to reprocess the 5' RACE reads, holding one entry per CDR3 protein. The table lists about 640,000 distinct CDR3 sequences, roughly 53% of them singletons.

V and J are TRBV27 and TRBJ1-1; a possible D gene is TRBD1 (5 bases). The sequenced material came from blood. The sequence came from a man in his fifties or sixties in good health. The CDR3 loop reads CASGRRGATEAFF. CDR3 nucleotide sequence: TGTGCCAGCGGGAGACGGGGCGCCACTGAAGCTTTCTTT.